This T cell receptor beta chain was identified during a study of blood T cell repertoires in COVID-19. Study summary: T cells, B-cell-depleted T cells, or PBMCs provided the cDNA or gDNA that served as material.

The ends were cut back, 0 bases at V and 5 bases at J, with 8 bases in the middle. Germline CDR1 reads SGHRS; CDR2 reads YFSETQ. This CDR3 contains 14 residues. Assignments of participants to cohorts depended upon their own reported clinical history. Repertoires were generated with immunoSEQ multiplex PCR, while TCRdb's copy carries only in-frame clones and drops some. The sample includes approximately 250,000 clones, approximately 86% seen only once; the top ten take approximately 1%. The source of this sequence is a woman younger than 45 who had recovered from COVID-19. This chain connects TRBV5-1 to TRBJ2-2, with D perhaps TRBD1 (5 bases). Sequenced sample: PBMCs or T cells enriched from blood (not recorded which). CDR3 coding DNA: TGCGCCAGCAGCTTGGAGTCAGGGACCGGGGAGCTGTTTTTT. This sequence encodes CASSLESGTGELFF.